The T cell receptor beta chain under discussion was sequenced for a study of radiotherapy plus CTLA-4 blockade in lung cancer. As concerns this clone: Its antigen is currently unknown.

Assay used: immunoSEQ multiplex PCR; TCRdb lists only in-frame clones, some missing. This table holds tens of thousands of clones, 70% to 80% found once. Germline V gene lookup returns CDR1 SGHRS and CDR2 YFSETQ. The ends were cut back, 4 bases at V and 4 bases at J, with 17 bases in the middle. The CDR3 totals 15 residues. Study-level points and caveats: Expansion of tumor-derived TCR clones was observed in blood after radiotherapy plus ipilimumab.

The V gene is TRBV5-1, the J gene TRBJ1-1, with no clear D. The receptor was isolated from a human donor with non-small cell lung cancer who had stable disease on radiotherapy plus ipilimumab. The source was peripheral blood, collected from a patient treated with radiotherapy plus ipilimumab. The CDR3 sequence is CASSTSSGILTEAFF. The CDR3 DNA reads as TGCGCCAGCAGCACCTCCTCCGGGATTCTCACTGAAGCTTTCTTT.